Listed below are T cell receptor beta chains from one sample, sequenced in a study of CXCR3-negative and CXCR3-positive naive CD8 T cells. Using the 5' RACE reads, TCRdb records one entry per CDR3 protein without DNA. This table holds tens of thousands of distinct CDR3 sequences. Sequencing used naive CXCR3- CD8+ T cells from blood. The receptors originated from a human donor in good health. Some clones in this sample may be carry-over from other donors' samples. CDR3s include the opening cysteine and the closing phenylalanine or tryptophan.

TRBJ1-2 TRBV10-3 CAIREGTGGYTF
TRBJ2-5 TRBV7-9 CASSPRLDQETQYF
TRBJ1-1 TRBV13 CASSPTQGWGGTEAFF
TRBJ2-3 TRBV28 CASSFRESTDTQYF
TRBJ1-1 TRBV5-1 CASSQVTNTEAFF
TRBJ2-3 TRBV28 CASSRGGFMDGTDTQYF
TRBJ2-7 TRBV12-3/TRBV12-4 CASSPGVAGGLSYYEQYF
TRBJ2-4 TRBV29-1 CSGVSVVSKNIQYF
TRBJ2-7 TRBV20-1 CSARDPTGTYEQYF
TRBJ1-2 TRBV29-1 CSVVGPNYGYTF
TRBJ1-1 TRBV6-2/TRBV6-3 CASSYVGWVSTEAFF
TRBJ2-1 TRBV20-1 CSAPEAGRSYNEQFF
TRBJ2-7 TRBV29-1 CSVGQDRDYEQYF
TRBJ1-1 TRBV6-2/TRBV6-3 CASSYTTGQGATEAFF
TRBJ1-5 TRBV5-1 CASSLAPGEGQPQHF